This TCR beta chain originates from a study of blood T cell repertoires in COVID-19. Study-wide background: Whether acute or convalescent, the COVID-19 samples came from the United States, Italy and Spain. Nucleic acid was either cDNA or gDNA, and it came from T cells, B-cell-depleted T cells, or PBMCs.

Seattle's cohort entered during active infection and was followed longitudinally. Clones were read by immunoSEQ multiplex PCR, and TCRdb kept only the in-frame ones, dropping some. Among approximately 460,000 clones listed, about 88% were seen once. Trimming removed 2 bases from V and 5 bases from J, with 13 bases in between. The CDR3 loop spans 15 amino acids. Germline V CDR1 and CDR2: SNHLY, FYNNEI. The specimen was peripheral blood. The chain uses TRBV2 and TRBJ1-5; D not resolved. The TCR originated in a man aged 18 to 30 with COVID-19, enrolled during active disease. The CDR3 here is CASSEFLGVDQPQHF. CDR3 nucleotides: TGTGCCAGCAGTGAATTTTTGGGAGTGGATCAGCCCCAGCATTTT.